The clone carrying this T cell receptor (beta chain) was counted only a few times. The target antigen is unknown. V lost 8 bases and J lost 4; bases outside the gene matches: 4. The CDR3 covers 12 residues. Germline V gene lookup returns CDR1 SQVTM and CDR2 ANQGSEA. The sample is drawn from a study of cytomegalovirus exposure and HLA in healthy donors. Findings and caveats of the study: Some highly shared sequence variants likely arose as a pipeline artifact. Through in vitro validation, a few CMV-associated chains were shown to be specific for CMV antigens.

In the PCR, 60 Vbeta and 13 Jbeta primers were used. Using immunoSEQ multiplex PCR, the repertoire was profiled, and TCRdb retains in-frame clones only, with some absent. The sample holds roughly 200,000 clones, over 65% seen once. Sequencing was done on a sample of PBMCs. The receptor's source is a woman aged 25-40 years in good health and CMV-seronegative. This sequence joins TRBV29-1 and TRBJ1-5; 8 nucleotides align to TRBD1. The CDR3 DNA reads TGCAGCATTGGACAGGGAAATCAGCCCCAGCATTTT. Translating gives CSIGQGNQPQHF.